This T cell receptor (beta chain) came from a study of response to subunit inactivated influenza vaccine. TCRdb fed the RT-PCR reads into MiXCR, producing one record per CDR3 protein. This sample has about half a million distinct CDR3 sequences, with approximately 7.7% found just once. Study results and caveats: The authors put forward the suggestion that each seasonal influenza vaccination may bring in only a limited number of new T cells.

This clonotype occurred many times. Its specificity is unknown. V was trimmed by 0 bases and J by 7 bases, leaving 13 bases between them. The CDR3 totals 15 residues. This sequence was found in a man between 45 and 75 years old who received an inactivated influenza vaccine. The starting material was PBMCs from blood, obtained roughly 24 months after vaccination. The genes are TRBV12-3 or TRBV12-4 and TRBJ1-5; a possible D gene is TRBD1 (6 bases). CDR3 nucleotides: TGTGCCAGCAGTTTAGCGAGGGGGGGGGCCCAGCCCCAGCATTTT. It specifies CASSLARGGAQPQHF.